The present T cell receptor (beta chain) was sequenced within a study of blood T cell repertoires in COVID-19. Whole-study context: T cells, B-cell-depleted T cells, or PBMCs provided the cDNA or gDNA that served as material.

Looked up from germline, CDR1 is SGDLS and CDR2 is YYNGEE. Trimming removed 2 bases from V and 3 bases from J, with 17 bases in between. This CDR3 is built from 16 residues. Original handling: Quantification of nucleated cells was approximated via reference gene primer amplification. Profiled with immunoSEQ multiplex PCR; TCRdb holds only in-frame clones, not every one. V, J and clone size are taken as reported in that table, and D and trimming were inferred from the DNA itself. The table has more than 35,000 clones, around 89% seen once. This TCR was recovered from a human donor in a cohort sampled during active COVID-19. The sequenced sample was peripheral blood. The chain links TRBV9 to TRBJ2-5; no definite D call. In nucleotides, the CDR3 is TGTGCCAGCAGCGTCTCTTCAACACCACACGAAGAGACCCAGTACTTC. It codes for CASSVSSTPHEETQYF.